This is a list of T cell receptor beta chains from one sample in a study of T cell repertoires in cytomegalovirus infection. TCRdb passed the reads through MiXCR, listing each CDR3 protein once. The table records roughly 340,000 distinct CDR3 sequences, roughly 28% of them present only once. These receptors are not linked to any known antigen. The sample here was cultured PBMCs, taken from culture after CMV antigen stimulation. These receptors were obtained from a human donor in good health (CMV status not recorded). Some clones in this sample may be carry-over from other donors' samples. Each CDR3 is given with its conserved first and last residue. Clone size appears in some rows only: once, few, many, or a class for an expanded clone.

V: TRBV27; J: TRBJ2-7; size: NA; length: 15; CDR3: CASSPLRQSSYEQYF
V: TRBV19; J: TRBJ1-6; size: NA; length: 19; CDR3: CASSSNRDPPTIHNSPLHF
V: TRBV10-3; J: TRBJ2-1; size: once; length: 15; CDR3: CAISEGGRLHNEQFF
V: TRBV20-1; J: TRBJ2-1; size: few; length: 14; CDR3: CSFVGQPLNNEQFF
V: TRBV9; J: TRBJ2-1; size: NA; length: 16; CDR3: CASNFPGGPPYNEQFF
V: TRBV2; J: TRBJ2-3; size: few; length: 16; CDR3: CASSEFGGPSTDTQYF
V: TRBV30; J: TRBJ2-1; size: few; length: 17; CDR3: CAWSVSAGLAGTHEQFF
V: TRBV7-2; J: TRBJ1-3; size: once; length: 14; CDR3: CASSLQGTQTTIYF
V: TRBV12-3/TRBV12-4; J: TRBJ1-1; size: NA; length: 13; CDR3: CASSRGQGTEAFF
V: TRBV7-2; J: TRBJ2-7; size: many; length: 15; CDR3: CASSYLAGPTYEQYF
V: TRBV28; J: TRBJ1-1; size: few; length: 14; CDR3: CASRPRGRMIEAFF
V: TRBV25-1; J: TRBJ1-1; size: few; length: 15; CDR3: CASSEFPLGDTEAFF
V: TRBV19; J: TRBJ2-5; size: NA; length: 15; CDR3: CASSVGQGSQETQYF
V: TRBV29-1; J: TRBJ1-1; size: few; length: 13; CDR3: CSVEGRAYPEAFF
V: TRBV6-5; J: TRBJ2-5; size: few; length: 16; CDR3: CASIRRGGAFQETQYF
V: TRBV11-2; J: TRBJ2-5; size: few; length: 13; CDR3: CASSRDLQETQYF
V: TRBV5-1; J: TRBJ1-1; size: NA; length: 15; CDR3: CASSSQGGPNTEAFF
V: TRBV20-1; J: TRBJ2-1; size: NA; length: 15; CDR3: CSARDHSGRGSEQFF
V: TRBV25-1; J: TRBJ1-5; size: NA; length: 14; CDR3: CVSSEGGSNQPQHF
V: TRBV27; J: TRBJ1-1; size: NA; length: 15; CDR3: CASSLPGLGHTEAFF
V: TRBV7-3; J: TRBJ2-3; size: NA; length: 16; CDR3: CASSLTSGGRIDTQYF
V: TRBV7-8; J: TRBJ2-7; size: NA; length: 17; CDR3: CASSLGSWLSVSYEQYF
V: TRBV19; J: TRBJ1-4; size: NA; length: 13; CDR3: CASTPGNPEKLFF
V: TRBV7-6; J: TRBJ1-2; size: NA; length: 15; CDR3: CASSSTGQANYGYTF
V: TRBV12-3/TRBV12-4; J: TRBJ2-5; size: many; length: 14; CDR3: CASSFGGKQETQYF
V: TRBV7-2; J: TRBJ2-7; size: NA; length: 15; CDR3: CAGSPWTGGGYEQYF
V: TRBV2; J: TRBJ1-5; size: NA; length: 14; CDR3: CASSATDLDQPQHF
V: TRBV7-3; J: TRBJ2-7; size: NA; length: 15; CDR3: CASSLLGQGSYEQYF
V: TRBV4-1; J: TRBJ2-3; size: NA; length: 14; CDR3: CASSQLLVTDTQYF
V: TRBV7-2; J: TRBJ1-1; size: many; length: 13; CDR3: CASSLLGRTEAFF
V: TRBV10-2; J: TRBJ1-4; size: NA; length: 14; CDR3: CASSEGQSYEKLFF
V: TRBV7-2; J: TRBJ1-4; size: few; length: 16; CDR3: CASSLAGGLSNEKLFF
V: TRBV7-2; J: TRBJ1-2; size: NA; length: 13; CDR3: CASSLGRHYGYTF
V: TRBV7-2; J: TRBJ2-3; size: few; length: 15; CDR3: CASSWDRASTDTQYF
V: TRBV20-1; J: TRBJ1-5; size: NA; length: 18; CDR3: CSARDPQGADHSNQPQHF
V: TRBV7-9; J: TRBJ2-1; size: NA; length: 18; CDR3: CASSPQPGLADLYNEQFF
V: TRBV6-1; J: TRBJ1-5; size: NA; length: 15; CDR3: CASMAGHTVNQPQHF
V: TRBV12-3/TRBV12-4; J: TRBJ1-2; size: NA; length: 14; CDR3: CASSSMGGQYGYTF
V: TRBV9; J: TRBJ1-1; size: NA; length: 14; CDR3: CASSAGHEGTEAFF
V: TRBV7-4; J: TRBJ2-5; size: few; length: 18; CDR3: CASSQLGPYKYPIETQYF
V: TRBV2; J: TRBJ2-1; size: few; length: 15; CDR3: CASTRGGSSYNEQFF
V: TRBV28; J: TRBJ1-5; size: few; length: 12; CDR3: CASRPEMKPQHF
V: TRBV7-2; J: TRBJ1-5; size: many; length: 14; CDR3: CASSPGGVNQPQHF
V: TRBV7-2; J: TRBJ1-5; size: few; length: 15; CDR3: CASSRSGGNNQPQHF
V: TRBV6-1; J: TRBJ1-5; size: many; length: 13; CDR3: CASGGQRNQPQHF
V: TRBV6-2/TRBV6-3; J: TRBJ2-1; size: many; length: 15; CDR3: CASTPPLGSINEQFF
V: TRBV10-3; J: TRBJ2-5; size: few; length: 16; CDR3: CAISESAGGVEETQYF
V: TRBV11-2; J: TRBJ2-5; size: NA; length: 14; CDR3: CASSPRGSEETQYF
V: TRBV6-5; J: TRBJ2-3; size: NA; length: 15; CDR3: CASSYGSGYTDTQYF
V: TRBV6-2/TRBV6-3; J: TRBJ1-5; size: NA; length: 15; CDR3: CASSPQGKGDQPQHF
V: TRBV19; J: TRBJ1-2; size: many; length: 18; CDR3: CASSIPGQGPLVVYGYTF
V: TRBV6-2/TRBV6-3; J: TRBJ2-2; size: NA; length: 12; CDR3: CASRNGAGELFF
V: TRBV7-8; J: TRBJ2-3; size: NA; length: 15; CDR3: CASSLYTSGRDTQYF
V: TRBV6-2/TRBV6-3; J: TRBJ2-6; size: NA; length: 13; CDR3: CASKSSGANVLTF
V: TRBV10-3; J: TRBJ1-5; size: NA; length: 14; CDR3: CAISDLESNQPQHF
V: TRBV7-9; J: TRBJ2-7; size: NA; length: 14; CDR3: CASSPAQAPYEQYF
V: TRBV5-6; J: TRBJ1-6; size: few; length: 14; CDR3: CASSGTENNSPLHF
V: TRBV7-2; J: TRBJ2-7; size: many; length: 14; CDR3: CASSKLAGADEQYF
V: TRBV6-6; J: TRBJ2-3; size: NA; length: 18; CDR3: CASTQVQLAPKKVDTQYF